This T cell receptor (beta chain) was captured by sequencing in a study of cytomegalovirus exposure and HLA in healthy donors. Study overall: The 100 to 150 validation repertoires used the same platform as the roughly 610 first-cohort repertoires, a later analysis reported.

This CDR3 has 14 residues. V was pared by 5 bases and J by 6 bases, with 13 bases between. Germline lookup yields CDR1 SGHVS and CDR2 FQNEAQ. Comments on this clone: Antigen unknown.

General study results and limits: The listing of fewer than 200 TCR beta chains classed them as cytomegalovirus-associated.

The repertoire was sequenced with immunoSEQ multiplex PCR; TCRdb's copy has only in-frame clones and lacks some. Of over 200,000 clones in the sample, more than 75% were seen once. This TCR was sampled from a woman aged 18-35 years in good health and CMV-seropositive. The sequenced material came from PBMCs. The chain links TRBV7-8 to TRBJ2-2, with D possibly TRBD2 on 6 matching bases. The CDR3 is CASSRVRESGELFF. CDR3 DNA sequence: TGTGCCAGCAGCCGAGTCCGGGAGTCCGGGGAGCTGTTTTTT.